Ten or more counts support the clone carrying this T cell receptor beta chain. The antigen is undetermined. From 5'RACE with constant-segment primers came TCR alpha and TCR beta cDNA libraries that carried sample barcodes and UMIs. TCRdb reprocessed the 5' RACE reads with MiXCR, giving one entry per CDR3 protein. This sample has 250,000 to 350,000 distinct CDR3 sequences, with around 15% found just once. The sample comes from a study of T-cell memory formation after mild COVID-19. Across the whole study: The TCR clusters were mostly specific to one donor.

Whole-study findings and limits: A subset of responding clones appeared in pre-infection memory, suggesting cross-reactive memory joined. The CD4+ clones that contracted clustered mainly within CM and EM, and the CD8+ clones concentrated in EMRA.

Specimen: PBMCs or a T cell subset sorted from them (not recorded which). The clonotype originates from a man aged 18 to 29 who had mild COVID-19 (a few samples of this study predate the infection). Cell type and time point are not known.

The DNA for the CDR3 is TGTGCCATCAGAGACAAGGCGGGGGAGCAGTACTTC. This codes for CAIRDKAGEQYF. V gene TRBV10-3 combines with J gene TRBJ2-7, with D possibly matching TRBD2 (6 bases). This CDR3 has 12 residues. V lost 6 bases to trimming and J lost 7 bases, with 13 bases between them. The germline CDR1 and CDR2 sequences are ENHRY and SYGVKD.